The 5 T cell receptor beta chains below were found in one sample sequenced in a study of response to subunit inactivated influenza vaccine. TCRdb reanalysed the RT-PCR reads using MiXCR and keeps one entry per CDR3 protein. This sample has around 600,000 distinct CDR3 sequences; 11% occur once, and the top ten carry around 10%. The data were also submitted as part of a second study, on T cells expressing NK-cell markers. As that report states: TCR beta libraries carry UMIs added by 5'RACE template switching.

Sequenced here: PBMCs from blood, sampled on the day of vaccination. The receptors were sampled from a man aged 45-60 years who received an inactivated influenza vaccine.

V gene TRBV11-1 combines with J gene TRBJ2-1, with TRBD1 identical over 10 bases. Germline-derived CDR1 and CDR2 are SGHAT and FQDESV (reference sequence). The CDR3 has 18 residues. After removal of 3 bases from V and 7 bases from J, the junction contained 15 bases not matched to a gene. In nucleotides, the CDR3 is TGTGCCAGCAGCTTCACGGTAGCCGGACAGGGGGGACGAAATGAGCAGTTCTTC. Its protein product is CASSFTVAGQGGRNEQFF. Based on the CDR3 plus reference TRBV11-1 and TRBJ2-1, the full variable domain is EAEVAQSPRYKITEKSQAVAFWCDPISGHATLYWYRQILGQGPELLVQFQDESVVDDSQLPKDRFSAERLKGVDSTLKIQPAELGDSAMYLCASSFTVAGQGGRNEQFFGPGTRLTVL.

There are a few counts of this clonotype. This sequence joins TRBV4-1 and TRBJ2-1; 8 bases fit TRBD2. J was trimmed by 8 bases and V by 4 bases; bases with no gene match: 13. Germline lookup yields CDR1 MGHRA and CDR2 YSYEKL. The CDR3 totals 16 residues. CDR3 sequence: CASSPQASGGLDEQFF. Here the CDR3 DNA reads TGCGCCAGCAGCCCCCAGGCCAGCGGGGGCCTCGATGAGCAGTTCTTC.

This chain links TRBV2 with TRBJ2-5; 10 positions match TRBD2. Trimming at V came to 8 bases and at J to 6 bases, leaving 18 bases not matched to a gene. The CDR3 has 17 residues. Germline CDR1 reads SNHLY; CDR2 reads FYNNEI. The CDR3 DNA sequence: TGTGCCAGCCGGGGGGATAAAGCGGGAGGGCCAGGAAAGACCCAGTACTTC. This codes for CASRGDKAGGPGKTQYF.

The chain couples TRBV11-2 to TRBJ1-2; D is uncertain. V gave up 1 base and J gave up 4 bases, with 7 bases separating them. The CDR3 runs 13 residues. Germline V gives CDR1 SGHAT, CDR2 FQNNGV. The CDR3, as DNA: TGTGCCAGCAGCTTAGCCATAGGCTATGGCTACACCTTC. As protein: CASSLAIGYGYTF.

This clonotype was observed at least ten times. This rearrangement joins TRBV5-1 to TRBJ2-1, with 7 bases lining up with TRBD1. The V gene's germline CDR1 is SGHRS and CDR2 YFSETQ. V trimming: 4 bases; J trimming: 5 bases; junction bases outside the gene matches: 3. The CDR3 is made up of 13 amino acids. CDR3 coding DNA: TGCGCCAGCAGCCTGGGGACAGACAATGAGCAGTTCTTC. This gives the protein CASSLGTDNEQFF.